The next 9 T cell receptor beta chains were all read from a single sample in a study of stem cell transplantation in POMP-related autoinflammatory disease. Repertoires were generated with immunoSEQ multiplex PCR, while TCRdb's copy carries only in-frame clones and drops some. The profile shows tens of thousands of clones, around 83% of them singletons. Sequencing used CD4+ T cells from PBMCs, obtained before stem cell transplantation. Receptors originate from a human donor with POMP-related autoinflammation and immune dysregulation (PRAID).

This clone was seen only a few times. This chain connects TRBV5-1 to TRBJ1-2; D gene unclear. This CDR3 spans 14 amino acids. The germline CDR1 and CDR2 sequences are SGHRS and YFSETQ. The V gene lost 0 bases and the J gene lost 5 bases, with 11 bases spanning the gap. The CDR3, as DNA: TGCGCCAGCAGCTTGGGGACGGATTTGTATGGCTACACCTTC. Amino acid sequence: CASSLGTDLYGYTF.

The chain uses TRBV2 and TRBJ1-5; no definite D call. V was pared by 7 bases and J by 0 bases, with 7 bases between. Germline V gives CDR1 SNHLY, CDR2 FYNNEI. The CDR3 is 13 amino acids. The CDR3 DNA reads TGTGCCAGCAAAGAGTATAGCAATCAGCCCCAGCATTTT. Its translation: CASKEYSNQPQHF.

The chain's CDR3 is CASSQSPPLLAPTSKETQYF. CDR3 DNA: TGCGCCAGCAGCCAAAGCCCTCCCCTGCTAGCGCCCACTAGCAAAGAGACCCAGTACTTC. The chain combines TRBV4-1 with TRBJ2-5, with D possibly TRBD2 on 6 matching bases. Germline CDR1 and CDR2: MGHRA and YSYEKL. This CDR3 contains 20 residues. The germline V and J ends were trimmed by 2 bases and 3 bases, with 28 bases remaining between them.

The chain uses TRBV5-1 and TRBJ1-1; a weak D match, TRBD1 (5 bases). V lost 3 bases and J lost 3, with 9 bases in between. Per germline, CDR1 SGHRS and CDR2 YFSETQ. This CDR3 contains 13 residues. CDR3 DNA sequence: TGCGCCAGCAGCTATGGGGGTTACACTGAAGCTTTCTTT. Amino acid sequence: CASSYGGYTEAFF. Together with reference TRBV5-1 and TRBJ1-1, the CDR3 gives the full variable domain: KAGVTQTPRYLIKTRGQQVTLSCSPISGHRSVSWYQQTPGQGLQFLFEYFSETQRNKGNFPGRFSGRQFSNSRSEMNVSTLELGDSALYLCASSYGGYTEAFFGQGTRLTVV.

A few counts support this clone. The genes are TRBV7-9 and TRBJ1-6, with TRBD1 matching 8 bases. The CDR3 consists of 15 residues. J was trimmed by 11 bases and V by 2 bases; bases with no gene match: 8. The germline CDR1 and CDR2 sequences are SEHNR and FQNEAQ (reference sequence). CDR3 nucleotides: TGTGCCAGCAGCTTAAATAACAGGGGGGGTACACCCCTCCACTTT. This encodes CASSLNNRGGTPLHF.

The chain couples TRBV11-2 to TRBJ2-5; 7 bases match TRBD1. Germline lookup yields CDR1 SGHAT and CDR2 FQNNGV. The length of the CDR3 is 16 residues. Losses at the gene ends were 2 bases for V and 4 bases for J; bases not matched to a gene: 10. The CDR3 loop reads CASSLIPPTGAETQYF. CDR3 coding DNA: TGTGCCAGCAGCTTAATCCCTCCTACAGGGGCAGAGACCCAGTACTTC.

This sequence joins TRBV2 and TRBJ2-3, with a weak D call TRBD2 (5 bases). Germline V gene lookup returns CDR1 SNHLY and CDR2 FYNNEI. With 2 bases removed from V and 0 bases from J, the gap between germline ends came to 9 bases. The CDR3 is made up of 15 amino acids. The CDR3 nucleotides read TGTGCCAGCAGTGAACAGCGGTTTAGCACAGATACGCAGTATTTT. Amino acid sequence: CASSEQRFSTDTQYF. The full variable domain, with the rest looked up from reference TRBV2 and TRBJ2-3, is EPEVTQTPSHQVTQMGQEVILRCVPISNHLYFYWYRQILGQKVEFLVSFYNNEISEKSEIFDDQFSVERPDGSNFTLKIRSTKLEDSAMYFCASSEQRFSTDTQYFGPGTRLTVL.

This chain connects TRBV19 to TRBJ1-4; D gene uncertain. Looked up from germline, CDR1 is LNHDA and CDR2 is SQIVND (reference sequence). CDR3 size: 15 residues. The V end was cut by 5 bases, the J end by 0 bases, with 10 bases between. This chain's CDR3 is CASSPGDATNEKLFF. CDR3 in DNA: TGTGCCAGTAGTCCTGGAGACGCAACTAATGAAAAACTGTTTTTT.

The gene calls are TRBV30 and TRBJ1-4; D gene uncertain. The germline V and J ends were trimmed by 4 bases and 4 bases, with 16 bases remaining between them. CDR1 is GTSNPN, CDR2 SVGIG, per germline (reference sequence). This CDR3 contains 15 residues. CDR3 sequence reads: CAWTRHHLDNEKLFF. The CDR3 DNA follows: TGTGCCTGGACCCGTCACCATCTGGATAATGAAAAACTGTTTTTT. Full variable domain (rest looked up from reference TRBV30 and TRBJ1-4): SQTIHQWPATLVQPVGSPLSLECTVEGTSNPNLYWYRQAAGRGLQLLFYSVGIGQISSEVPQNLSASRPQDRQFILSSKKLLLSDSGFYLCAWTRHHLDNEKLFFGSGTQLSVL.